What follows are 16 T cell receptor beta chains derived from one specimen sequenced in a study of cytomegalovirus exposure and HLA in healthy donors. Vbeta (60) and Jbeta (13) primers were used in the PCR. The protocol was immunoSEQ multiplex PCR, while the TCRdb copy is restricted to in-frame clones and leaves out a portion. The table has roughly 140,000 clones, over 75% seen once. The specimen was PBMCs. The receptors derive from a male donor in good health and CMV-seronegative.

V gene TRBV18 combines with J gene TRBJ1-1; D gene uncertain. Trimming removed 3 bases at V and 3 bases at J, with 8 bases between. The CDR3 extends over 13 amino acids. In germline, CDR1 is KGHSH, CDR2 LQKENI. This CDR3 reads CASSPLAYTEAFF. The CDR3 nucleotides are TGTGCCAGCTCACCTTTGGCCTACACTGAAGCTTTCTTT.

V usage is TRBV7-3 and J usage is TRBJ1-3; D is unresolved. Germline CDR1 SGHTA, CDR2 FQGTGA. CDR3 size: 12 residues. V lost 5 bases, J lost 4 bases, and 6 bases lay in between. The CDR3 protein is CASSLDGNTIYF. CDR3 DNA: TGTGCCAGCAGCCTAGACGGAAACACCATATATTTT.

This clone has just one count. The rearrangement uses TRBV5-1 and TRBJ1-1; unclear D gene. The V end was cut by 3 bases, the J end by 3 bases, with 12 bases between. The CDR3 runs to 14 residues. CDR1 is SGHRS and CDR2 is YFSETQ in the germline V gene. CDR3 DNA: TGCGCCAGCAGCTGGTCGGGTGGTGACACTGAAGCTTTCTTT. Translated: CASSWSGGDTEAFF.

The gene calls are TRBV9 and TRBJ2-7; 7 positions match TRBD1. This CDR3 has 15 residues. Looked up from germline, CDR1 is SGDLS and CDR2 is YYNGEE. V dropped 4 bases and J dropped 2; count of bases not matched to a gene: 9. In nucleotides, the CDR3 is TGTGCCAGCAGCAGACGGGACAGCGTGACCTACGAGCAGTACTTC. Protein sequence: CASSRRDSVTYEQYF.

V usage is TRBV4-3 and J usage is TRBJ2-7; tentative D call: TRBD1 (6 bases). The germline CDR1 and CDR2 sequences are LGHNA and YSLEER. V lost 4 bases to trimming and J lost 0 bases, with 10 bases between them. The CDR3 is made up of 14 amino acids. The DNA of the CDR3 is TGCGCCAGCAGCCCAGGCAGGGGCTCCTACGAGCAGTACTTC. It is translated as CASSPGRGSYEQYF.

The rearrangement links TRBV20-1 to TRBJ2-7, with 7 bases aligning to TRBD1. Germline values: CDR1 DFQATT, CDR2 SNEGSKA (reference sequence). The CDR3 length is 11 residues. With 6 bases clipped from V and 4 bases from J, the junction kept 3 bases outside the gene matches. CDR3 sequence (DNA): TGCAGTGCGAGACAGGGTTACGAGCAGTACTTC. Protein: CSARQGYEQYF.

This clone was seen a single time. The rearrangement joins TRBV6-6 to TRBJ2-3; D is possibly TRBD2 (6 bases). Trimming took off 4 bases at V and 3 bases at J, with 14 bases between the two ends. The V gene's germline CDR1 is MNHNY and CDR2 SVGAGI (reference sequence). This CDR3 contains 15 residues. CDR3 region: CASSWGDSTTDTQYF. The CDR3 DNA reads TGTGCCAGCAGTTGGGGGGATTCTACGACAGATACGCAGTATTTT.

This chain uses TRBV2 with TRBJ2-1; 11 positions agree with TRBD2. After removal of 6 bases from V and 4 bases from J, the junction contained 8 bases not matched to a gene. The CDR3 totals 16 residues. Per germline, CDR1 SNHLY and CDR2 FYNNEI. The DNA for the CDR3 is TGTGCCAGCAGCGCGGGGGGACTAGCGGTTTACAATGAGCAGTTCTTC. Residues: CASSAGGLAVYNEQFF.

The CDR3 DNA is TGCAGTGCTAGATTCATCTCCGAGCAGTACTTC. Amino acids: CSARFISEQYF. The V gene is TRBV20-1, the J gene TRBJ2-5; no definite D call. The tail of the sequence fits TRBJ2-7 better, so the J call may be wrong. CDR1 DFQATT and CDR2 SNEGSKA come from the germline V gene (reference sequence). The CDR3 spans 11 residues.

The chain uses TRBV6-1 and TRBJ1-2; tentatively, D is TRBD1 (5 bases). V lost 5 bases and J 4 bases, leaving 14 bases between the germline ends. This CDR3 is built from 14 residues. Germline CDR1 is MNHNS and CDR2 is SASEGT. The CDR3 loop is CASSPGAGPYGYTF. The CDR3, as DNA: TGTGCCAGCAGTCCTGGCGCGGGACCCTATGGCTACACCTTC.

The chain has TRBV9 and TRBJ2-5; TRBD2 matches 11 bases. The J call may be mistaken, given a closer DNA end match to TRBJ2-7. The CDR3 runs to 15 residues. CDR1 is SGDLS and CDR2 is YYNGEE in the germline V gene. The CDR3 here is CASSVGTSGAYEQYF. For the CDR3, the DNA is TGTGCCAGCAGCGTGGGGACTAGCGGAGCCTACGAGCAGTACTTC.

The chain carries TRBV7-9 and TRBJ2-5; TRBD1 aligns across 10 bases. This CDR3 has 15 residues. Trimming removed 5 bases from V and 4 bases from J; junction bases left unmatched: 7. Germline V lookup: CDR1 SEHNR, CDR2 FQNEAQ (reference sequence). CDR3 nucleotide sequence: TGTGCCAGCAGCGCGCCGGACAGGGGGTCAGAGACCCAGTACTTC. This translates into CASSAPDRGSETQYF.

The chain couples TRBV5-8 to TRBJ1-1, with D perhaps TRBD1 (6 bases). The CDR3 loop spans 14 amino acids. Germline lookup yields CDR1 SGHTS and CDR2 YDEGEE. Deletions cut 0 bases from V and 5 bases from J, with 11 bases between. The CDR3 loop reads CASSLEGGDTEAFF. The CDR3 bases are TGTGCCAGCAGCTTGGAAGGGGGAGATACTGAAGCTTTCTTT.

This chain links TRBV19 with TRBJ1-3, with D tentatively TRBD1 (5 bases). The CDR3 contains 16 residues. Germline lookup yields CDR1 LNHDA and CDR2 SQIVND (reference sequence). Trimming shortened V by 0 bases and J by 0 bases, and 9 bases separated the two germline ends. CDR3 sequence reads: CASSIEDRLSGNTIYF. The CDR3 region has the DNA TGTGCCAGTAGTATAGAAGACAGACTCTCTGGAAACACCATATATTTT.

The J gene is TRBJ1-2, the V gene TRBV10-3, with 8 nucleotides matching TRBD1. This CDR3 spans 14 amino acids. J was trimmed by 6 bases and V by 6 bases; bases with no gene match: 9. Germline CDR1 and CDR2: ENHRY and SYGVKD. The CDR3 DNA reads TGTGCCATCAGCCCGACAGGGGAGACGGATGGCTACACCTTC. Its translation: CAISPTGETDGYTF.

This clone turned up a few times. The rearrangement links TRBV18 to TRBJ2-2, with TRBD1 matching 7 bases. The CDR3 is 15 amino acids. The V gene's germline CDR1 is KGHSH and CDR2 LQKENI. The J segment lost 5 bases and the V segment lost 5 bases, leaving 8 bases of the junction unmatched. CDR3 loop: CASSTGVTRTGELFF. DNA for the CDR3: TGTGCCAGCTCAACAGGGGTTACTCGGACCGGGGAGCTGTTTTTT.